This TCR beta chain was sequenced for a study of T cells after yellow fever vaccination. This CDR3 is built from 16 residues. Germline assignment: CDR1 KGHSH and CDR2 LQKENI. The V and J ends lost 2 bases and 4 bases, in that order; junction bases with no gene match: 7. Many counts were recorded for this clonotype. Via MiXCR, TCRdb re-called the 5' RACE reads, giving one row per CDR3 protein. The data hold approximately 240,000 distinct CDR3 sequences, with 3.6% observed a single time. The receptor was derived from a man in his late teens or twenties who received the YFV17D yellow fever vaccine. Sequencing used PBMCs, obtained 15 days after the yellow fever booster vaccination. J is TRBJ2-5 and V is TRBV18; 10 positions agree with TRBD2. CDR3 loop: CASSPTLAGVIETQYF. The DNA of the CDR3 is TGTGCCAGCTCACCAACTCTAGCGGGGGTTATAGAGACCCAGTACTTC.